This T cell receptor (beta chain) comes out of a study of beta chain features in type 1 diabetes. Whole-study context: Healthy donors and patients showed comparable age, gender and cell yields.

The CDR3 length is 13 residues. V lost 5 bases and J 7 bases, leaving 15 bases between the germline ends. Germline CDR1 is SGHAT and CDR2 is FQNNGV. What was sequenced were expressed TCRB transcripts, since all of the isolated RNA had been reverse transcribed. Data came from immunoSEQ multiplex PCR; TCRdb stores just in-frame clones and leaves some out. The sample holds about 160,000 clones, around 8.4% seen once. Study conclusions and caveats: Short templates might get an advantage during PCR, and this would be equal in patients and controls. TCRB CDR3 length was moderately but significantly reduced in all four CD4+ subsets of Type 1 diabetes patients.

This clone was detected a few times. Antigen unknown. The TCR originated in a woman between 18 and 30 years old with type 1 diabetes. This chain joins TRBV11-2 and TRBJ2-7; D perhaps matches TRBD1 (5 bases). The sequencing input was central memory CD4+ T cells from blood. The CDR3 sequence: CASSPIPTEEQYF. Here the CDR3 DNA reads TGTGCCAGCAGCCCCATCCCGACAGAGGAGCAGTACTTC.